Presented here are 16 T cell receptor beta chains from one specimen sequenced in a study of blood T cell repertoires in COVID-19. Measured with immunoSEQ multiplex PCR; TCRdb has only the in-frame clones, and not every one. The table records 65,000 to 80,000 clones, 84% of them present only once. The sample taken for sequencing was peripheral blood. These receptors all come from a human donor in a cohort sampled during active COVID-19.

The V call is TRBV15, the J call TRBJ1-5; D is uncertain. From germline, CDR1 is LNHNV and CDR2 YYDKDF (reference sequence). V was pared by 4 bases and J by 6 bases, with 16 bases between. This CDR3 has 15 residues. CDR3 protein: CATSIPGNPRQPQHF. In DNA form, the CDR3 reads TGTGCCACCAGCATCCCCGGGAATCCCCGTCAGCCCCAGCATTTT.

The table lists this clone with a count of one. The chain joins TRBV5-1 to TRBJ2-3, with TRBD2 matching over 9 bases. Germline assignment: CDR1 SGHRS and CDR2 YFSETQ. There are 16 residues in the CDR3. V lost 7 bases, J lost 3 bases, and 12 bases stayed unmatched. CDR3: CASRATLAGVTDTQYF. CDR3 coding DNA: TGCGCCAGCCGGGCCACCTTAGCGGGAGTAACAGATACGCAGTATTTT.

The gene calls are TRBV19 and TRBJ2-4, with TRBD2 matching 8 bases. CDR1 and CDR2 from the germline V gene are LNHDA and SQIVND (reference sequence). The junction had 9 bases not matched to a gene; V was cut back by 3 bases and J by 5 bases. The CDR3 contains 16 residues. CDR3 region: CASSMPPGSGENIQYF. The CDR3 bases are TGTGCCAGTAGTATGCCCCCGGGTAGCGGGGAAAACATTCAGTACTTC.

In its sample, this clone was seen once. The rearrangement uses TRBV15 and TRBJ2-7, with 10 bases identical to TRBD2. The CDR3 consists of 16 residues. V was clipped by 3 bases and J by 6 bases; unmatched bases: 11. Germline CDR1 reads LNHNV; CDR2 reads YYDKDF (reference sequence). The CDR3: CATSRDIASGSAEQYF. The CDR3 region has the DNA TGTGCCACCAGCAGGGATATTGCTAGCGGGAGCGCCGAGCAGTACTTC.

V is TRBV6-5 and J is TRBJ2-2; 7 bases are a match to TRBD1. CDR3 length: 15 amino acids. V lost 6 bases and J lost 8; bases outside the gene matches: 12. Germline CDR1 reads MNHEY; CDR2 reads SVGAGI. The CDR3: CASRDRIVGAGELFF. DNA of the CDR3: TGTGCCAGCAGGGACAGGATAGTTGGGGCGGGGGAGCTGTTTTTT.

The V call is TRBV6-5, the J call TRBJ1-3; D gene unclear. CDR1 is MNHEY, CDR2 SVGAGI, per germline. V lost 7 bases, J lost 0 bases, and 13 bases lay in between. The CDR3 extends over 15 amino acids. CDR3 in DNA: TGTGCCAGCAACCCCGACAAGAGCTCTGGAAACACCATATATTTT. Protein: CASNPDKSSGNTIYF.

The chain couples TRBV3-1 (or the pseudogene TRBV3-2) to TRBJ1-2, with a tentative D call TRBD1 (5 bases). Trimming pared 1 base from V and 8 bases from J, leaving 11 bases between. The CDR3 loop spans 13 amino acids. CDR1 and CDR2 (germline): LGHDT, YNNKEL (reference sequence). The CDR3 nucleotides are TGTGCCAGCAGCCAAGCCTCAGGGCGGGGCTACACCTTC. As protein: CASSQASGRGYTF.

This chain links TRBV5-1 with TRBJ1-5; TRBD1 might be the D (5 bases). V gave up 3 bases and J gave up 5 bases, with 21 bases separating them. The CDR3 is made up of 17 amino acids. Per germline, CDR1 SGHRS and CDR2 YFSETQ. The CDR3: CASSSQDRSGRDQPQHF. The CDR3 nucleotides read TGCGCCAGCAGCTCGCAGGATCGGTCAGGGAGGGATCAGCCCCAGCATTTT.

The rearrangement joins TRBV12-3 or TRBV12-4 to TRBJ2-1; tentatively, D is TRBD2 (5 bases). CDR3 size: 12 residues. The V and J ends lost 1 base and 8 bases respectively, with 6 bases between them. CDR3 DNA sequence: TGTGCCAGCAGTTTAGGAGCGGATGAGCAGTTCTTC. This codes for CASSLGADEQFF.

This clone occurred a few times. The J gene is TRBJ2-5, the V gene TRBV5-1; 8 positions match TRBD2. V was pared by 1 base and J by 3 bases, with 5 bases of the junction left unmatched. CDR1 and CDR2 from the germline V gene are SGHRS and YFSETQ. The CDR3 is 15 amino acids. The CDR3 here is CASSLNAGGEETQYF. As DNA, the CDR3 is TGCGCCAGCAGCTTGAATGCGGGGGGCGAAGAGACCCAGTACTTC.

The rearrangement uses TRBV5-1 and TRBJ2-5; TRBD1 might be the D (5 bases). The CDR3 runs to 14 residues. Per the germline V gene, CDR1 is SGHRS and CDR2 is YFSETQ. Deletions cut 1 base from V and 1 base from J, with 8 bases between. CDR3 nucleotides: TGCGCCAGCAGCTTGAGGGGTAGCCAAGAGACCCAGTACTTC. This gives the protein CASSLRGSQETQYF. Looking up the rest from reference TRBV5-1 and TRBJ2-5 gives the full variable domain: KAGVTQTPRYLIKTRGQQVTLSCSPISGHRSVSWYQQTPGQGLQFLFEYFSETQRNKGNFPGRFSGRQFSNSRSEMNVSTLELGDSALYLCASSLRGSQETQYFGPGTRLLVL.

This chain links TRBV28 with TRBJ2-1; the D is unclear. The CDR3 length is 16 residues. Germline V gene data show CDR1 as MDHEN and CDR2 as SYDVKM. Trimming removed 7 bases from V and 0 bases from J, with 16 bases in between. CDR3 loop: CASTTAGTFSYNEQFF. The CDR3 DNA follows: TGTGCCAGCACCACGGCAGGAACGTTCTCCTACAATGAGCAGTTCTTC.

The chain recombines TRBV6-5 with TRBJ1-1; 11 positions agree with TRBD1. V lost 7 bases, J lost 4 bases, and 5 bases stayed unmatched. From germline, CDR1 is MNHEY and CDR2 SVGAGI. The CDR3 extends over 14 amino acids. The CDR3 sequence is CASKGQGASTEAFF. The CDR3 bases are TGTGCCAGCAAAGGACAGGGGGCGAGCACTGAAGCTTTCTTT.

The gene calls are TRBV30 and TRBJ1-1; D gene uncertain. The V gene's germline CDR1 is GTSNPN and CDR2 SVGIG (reference sequence). This CDR3 is 15 amino acids long. V was trimmed by 0 bases and J by 3 bases, leaving 14 bases between them. As DNA, the CDR3 is TGTGCCTGGAGTGTACGACCGCCTCGGGACACTGAAGCTTTCTTT. Translation: CAWSVRPPRDTEAFF.

The chain links TRBV21-1 to TRBJ2-3; the table assigns TRBD1, which was not confirmed against the DNA. TRBV21-1 corresponds to a pseudogene. The CDR3 totals 15 residues. CDR3 sequence: CATPPGVGDTDTQYF. The CDR3 DNA sequence: TGTGCCACCCCCCCAGGTGTGGGCGACACAGATACGCAGTATTTT.

This sequence joins TRBV3-1 (or the pseudogene TRBV3-2) and TRBJ2-7; 7 positions agree with TRBD2. CDR1 LGHDT and CDR2 YNNKEL come from the germline V gene (reference sequence). The CDR3 covers 16 residues. V shed 2 bases and J 9 bases; nucleotides not matched to a gene: 16. The CDR3 loop reads CASSQIGDYELVGQYF. CDR3 nucleotides: TGTGCCAGCAGCCAAATCGGGGACTACGAGTTAGTTGGGCAGTACTTC.